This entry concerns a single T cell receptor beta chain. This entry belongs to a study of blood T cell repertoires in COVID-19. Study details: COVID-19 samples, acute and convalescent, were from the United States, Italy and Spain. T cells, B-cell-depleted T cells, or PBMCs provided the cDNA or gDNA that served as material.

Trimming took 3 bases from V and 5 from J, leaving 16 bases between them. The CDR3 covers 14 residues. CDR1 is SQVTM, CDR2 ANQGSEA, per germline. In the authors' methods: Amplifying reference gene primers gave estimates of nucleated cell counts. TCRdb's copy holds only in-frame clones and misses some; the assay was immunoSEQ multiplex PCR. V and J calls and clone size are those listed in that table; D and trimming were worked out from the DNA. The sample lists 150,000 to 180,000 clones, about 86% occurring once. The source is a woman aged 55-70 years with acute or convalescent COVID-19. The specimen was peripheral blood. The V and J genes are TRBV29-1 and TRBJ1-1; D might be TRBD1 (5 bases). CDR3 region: CSVELRGGRTEAFF. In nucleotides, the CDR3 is TGCAGCGTTGAGCTGAGGGGAGGACGTACTGAAGCTTTCTTT.